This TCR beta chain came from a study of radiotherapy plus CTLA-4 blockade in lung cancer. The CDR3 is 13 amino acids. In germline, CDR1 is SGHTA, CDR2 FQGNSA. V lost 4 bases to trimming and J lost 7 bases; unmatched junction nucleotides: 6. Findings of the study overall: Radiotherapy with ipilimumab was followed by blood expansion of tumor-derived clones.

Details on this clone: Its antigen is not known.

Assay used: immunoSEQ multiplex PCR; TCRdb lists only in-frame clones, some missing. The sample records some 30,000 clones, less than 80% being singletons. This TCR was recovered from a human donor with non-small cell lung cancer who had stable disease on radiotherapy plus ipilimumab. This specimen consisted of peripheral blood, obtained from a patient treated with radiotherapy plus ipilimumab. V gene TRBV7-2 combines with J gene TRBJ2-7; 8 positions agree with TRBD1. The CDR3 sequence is CASSSYDRGEQYF. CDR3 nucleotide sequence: TGTGCCAGCAGCTCATACGACAGGGGAGAGCAGTACTTC.